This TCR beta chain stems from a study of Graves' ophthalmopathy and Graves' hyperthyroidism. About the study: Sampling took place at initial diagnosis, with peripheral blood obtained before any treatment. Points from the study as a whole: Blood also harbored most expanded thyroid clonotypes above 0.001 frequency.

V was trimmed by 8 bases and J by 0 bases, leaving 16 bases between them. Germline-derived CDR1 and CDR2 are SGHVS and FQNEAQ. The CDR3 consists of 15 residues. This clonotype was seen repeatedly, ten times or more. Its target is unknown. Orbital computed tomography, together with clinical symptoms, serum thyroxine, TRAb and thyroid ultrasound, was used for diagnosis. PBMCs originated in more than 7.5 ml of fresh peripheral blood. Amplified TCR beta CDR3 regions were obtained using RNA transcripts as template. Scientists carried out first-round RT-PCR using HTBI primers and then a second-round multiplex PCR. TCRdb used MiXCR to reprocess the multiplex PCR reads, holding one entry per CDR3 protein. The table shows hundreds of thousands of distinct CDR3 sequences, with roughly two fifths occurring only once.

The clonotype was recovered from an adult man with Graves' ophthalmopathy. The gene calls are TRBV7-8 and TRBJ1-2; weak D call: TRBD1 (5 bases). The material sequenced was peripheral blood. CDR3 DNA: TGTGCCAGCGCAGACGGGGCGGCATCTAACTATGGCTACACCTTC. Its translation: CASADGAASNYGYTF.